These 25 T cell receptor beta chains were sequenced from one sample in a study of CD4 T cells in relation to SARS-CoV-2 and coronaviruses. Libraries were prepared by immunoSEQ multiplex PCR; TCRdb keeps only in-frame clonotypes and omits some of them. The data contain under 50,000 clones, over 75% of them singletons. Sequenced material: memory CD4+ T cells from PBMCs. Source of these receptors: an adult with COVID-19.

This clone was picked up one time. V usage is TRBV18 and J usage is TRBJ1-2; tentative D call: TRBD1 (6 bases). This CDR3 is built from 12 residues. CDR1 is KGHSH, CDR2 LQKENI, per germline. Trimming left V 5 bases short and J 13 bases short, with 17 bases between. CDR3: CASSSNRESFTF. CDR3 nucleotides: TGTGCCAGCTCATCGAACAGGGAAAGCTTCACCTTC.

This chain connects TRBV5-6 to TRBJ1-5, with D unclear. CDR3 length equals 12 residues. Per the germline V gene, CDR1 is SGHDT and CDR2 is YYEEEE. V was cut by 3 bases and J by 5 bases, with 6 bases left in between. CDR3 sequence: CASSWGDQPQHF. In nucleotides, the CDR3 is TGTGCCAGCAGCTGGGGAGATCAGCCCCAGCATTTT.

This clone was recorded only once. The rearrangement links TRBV6-1 to TRBJ2-7; a possible D gene is TRBD1 (5 bases). Germline assignment: CDR1 MNHNS and CDR2 SASEGT. The V gene lost 2 bases and the J gene lost 2 bases, with 10 bases spanning the gap. The CDR3 is 14 amino acids. CDR3 coding DNA: TGTGCCAGCAGTGAACAGGGCCAGGCCTACGAGCAGTACTTC. This codes for CASSEQGQAYEQYF.

V usage is TRBV27 and J usage is TRBJ1-2; D uncertain. The V gene lost 8 bases and the J gene lost 8 bases, with 15 bases spanning the gap. Germline CDR1 is MNHEY and CDR2 is SMNVEV (reference sequence). The CDR3 sequence is 12 residues long. In DNA, the CDR3 is TGTGCCAGCGGCAGTGAGGTTTCGGGCTACACCTTC. It specifies CASGSEVSGYTF.

This clone appeared once. V usage is TRBV9 and J usage is TRBJ2-3; 10 nucleotides agree with TRBD2. The CDR3 is 16 amino acids. From germline, CDR1 is SGDLS and CDR2 YYNGEE. J lost 2 bases, V lost 1 base, and 4 bases had no gene match. CDR3 in amino acids: CASSVLAGEPTDTQYF. CDR3 in DNA: TGTGCCAGCAGCGTACTAGCGGGGGAACCCACAGATACGCAGTATTTT.

This chain joins TRBV5-4 and TRBJ2-4; 8 bases match TRBD1. Germline V lookup: CDR1 SGHNT, CDR2 YYREEE (reference sequence). With V trimmed by 4 bases and J by 2 bases, 5 bases remained unmatched. The length of the CDR3 is 15 residues. The CDR3 loop is CASSTAGGTKNIQYF. CDR3 sequence (DNA): TGTGCCAGCAGCACAGCAGGGGGCACCAAAAACATTCAGTACTTC. The full variable domain, in which reference TRBV5-4 and TRBJ2-4 provide the parts outside the CDR3, is ETGVTQSPTHLIKTRGQQVTLRCSSQSGHNTVSWYQQALGQGPQFIFQYYREEENGRGNFPPRFSGLQFPNYSSELNVNALELDDSALYLCASSTAGGTKNIQYFGAGTRLSVL.

The gene calls are TRBV18 and TRBJ2-7, with D perhaps matching TRBD1 or TRBD2 (5 bases each). Trimming cost V 4 bases and J 0 bases, with 13 bases left between them. The CDR3 is 15 amino acids. Germline assignment: CDR1 KGHSH and CDR2 LQKENI. CDR3 sequence: CASSLGRQSSYEQYF. As DNA, the CDR3 is TGTGCCAGCTCACTGGGGAGACAGAGCTCCTACGAGCAGTACTTC.

The gene calls are TRBV27 and TRBJ2-1, with 9 bases identical to TRBD1. V lost 8 bases and J lost 4; bases outside the gene matches: 3. CDR1 is MNHEY, CDR2 SMNVEV, per germline (reference sequence). The CDR3 is made up of 13 amino acids. The DNA of the CDR3 is TGTGCCAGCCGGGACAGGGCGTACAATGAGCAGTTCTTC. It yields the protein CASRDRAYNEQFF.

The chain employs TRBV6-1 and TRBJ2-7; perhaps TRBD2 as D (5 bases). The CDR3 has 15 amino acids. Trimming removed 0 bases from V and 3 bases from J, with 12 bases in between. In germline, CDR1 is MNHNS, CDR2 SASEGT. The CDR3 bases are TGTGCCAGCAGTGAAGCGAGAGTCGGGGTCTACGAGCAGTACTTC. Residues: CASSEARVGVYEQYF.

This clone was seen just once. This chain joins TRBV5-8 and TRBJ2-3; perhaps TRBD2 as D (6 bases). V was trimmed by 3 bases and J by 2 bases, leaving 16 bases between them. There are 16 residues in the CDR3. Germline lookup yields CDR1 SGHTS and CDR2 YDEGEE. The CDR3 DNA follows: TGTGCCAGCAGCTCGGGGGACGGAAGAACCACAGATACGCAGTATTTT. Its protein product is CASSSGDGRTTDTQYF.

The J gene is TRBJ1-2, the V gene TRBV9; a possible D gene is TRBD1 (6 bases). Germline CDR1 is SGDLS and CDR2 is YYNGEE. Trimming pared 10 bases from V and 2 bases from J, leaving 15 bases between. This CDR3 is 13 amino acids long. The DNA for the CDR3 is TGTGCCTCCGGACAGAATTCAAACTATGGCTACACCTTC. It specifies CASGQNSNYGYTF. Complete variable domain (other parts from reference TRBV9 and TRBJ1-2): DSGVTQTPKHLITATGQRVTLRCSPRSGDLSVYWYQQSLDQGLQFLIQYYNGEERAKGNILERFSAQQFPDLHSELNLSSLELGDSALYFCASGQNSNYGYTFGSGTRLTVV.

The chain carries TRBV28 and TRBJ1-2; TRBD1 matches at 8 bases. There are 15 residues in the CDR3. Per the germline V gene, CDR1 is MDHEN and CDR2 is SYDVKM. V gave up 7 bases and J gave up 2 bases; unmatched junction bases: 9. DNA for the CDR3: TGTGCCAGCACCTTTTACGACAGGGGAAACTATGGCTACACCTTC. Its translation is CASTFYDRGNYGYTF.

In DNA, the CDR3 is TGTGCCAGCAGCGGTTTTGGGGTTGCTGAAAAACTGTTTTTT. As protein: CASSGFGVAEKLFF. The genes are TRBV7-9 and TRBJ1-4; D ambiguous. V lost 5 bases, J lost 7 bases, and 14 bases lay in between. Germline CDR1 and CDR2: SEHNR and FQNEAQ (reference sequence). The CDR3 length is 14 residues.

The rearrangement joins TRBV6-5 to TRBJ2-5; no clear D. V dropped 0 bases and J dropped 4 bases, with 12 bases sitting between them. The germline V gene encodes CDR1 MNHEY and CDR2 SVGAGI. The CDR3 runs 15 residues. The CDR3 DNA reads as TGTGCCAGCAGTTACTCGTCGGGCTCCGGAGAGACCCAGTACTTC. Translation: CASSYSSGSGETQYF.

In this sample, this clone turned up once. This chain connects TRBV12-5 to TRBJ1-5; possibly TRBD1 for D (6 bases). Trimming took off 8 bases at V and 5 bases at J, with 10 bases between the two ends. CDR1 is LGHNT and CDR2 is FRNRAP in the germline V gene. This CDR3 is built from 12 residues. The CDR3 is CASQAGDQPQHF. In DNA, the CDR3 is TGTGCTAGTCAGGCAGGGGATCAGCCCCAGCATTTT. Using reference TRBV12-5 and TRBJ1-5 for the parts outside the CDR3, the full variable domain is DARVTQTPRHKVTEMGQEVTMRCQPILGHNTVFWYRQTMMQGLELLAYFRNRAPLDDSGMPKDRFSAEMPDATLATLKIQPSEPRDSAVYFCASQAGDQPQHFGDGTRLSIL.

The V gene is TRBV7-2, the J gene TRBJ2-5, with D possibly being TRBD1 (5 bases). Germline V gene data show CDR1 as SGHTA and CDR2 as FQGNSA. The V end lost 5 bases, the J end lost 7 bases, and 14 bases lay between the germline ends. The CDR3 is 13 amino acids. CDR3 amino acids: CASSAPNGATQYF. CDR3 coding DNA: TGTGCCAGCAGCGCCCCAAATGGGGCGACCCAGTACTTC. The full variable domain, its missing parts supplied by reference TRBV7-2 and TRBJ2-5, is GAGVSQSPSNKVTEKGKDVELRCDPISGHTALYWYRQSLGQGLEFLIYFQGNSAPDKSGLPSDRFSAERTGGSVSTLTIQRTQQEDSAVYLCASSAPNGATQYFGPGTRLLVL.

In this sample, this clone turned up once. The gene calls are TRBV24-1 and TRBJ2-1; 7 bases fit TRBD2. CDR3 length: 15 residues. Germline V lookup: CDR1 KGHDR, CDR2 SFDVKD. V shed 4 bases and J 6 bases; nucleotides not matched to a gene: 8. The CDR3 nucleotides read TGTGCCACCAGTGACGCTAACCCGGGGGGCAATGAGCAGTTCTTC. Residues: CATSDANPGGNEQFF.

The gene calls are TRBV19 and TRBJ1-3; 10 nucleotides match TRBD1. The trim removed 6 bases at V and 0 bases at J, leaving 5 bases unmatched. CDR1 LNHDA and CDR2 SQIVND come from the germline V gene (reference sequence). This CDR3 region has 16 residues. CDR3 sequence (DNA): TGTGCCAGTAGCTCCGGGACAGGGGACTCTGGAAACACCATATATTTT. Translation: CASSSGTGDSGNTIYF. Supplemented by reference TRBV19 and TRBJ1-3, the full variable domain reads DGGITQSPKYLFRKEGQNVTLSCEQNLNHDAMYWYRQDPGQGLRLIYYSQIVNDFQKGDIAEGYSVSREKKESFPLTVTSAQKNPTAFYLCASSSGTGDSGNTIYFGEGSWLTVV.

The chain has TRBV6-4 and TRBJ1-4, with a possible D match to TRBD1 (6 bases). This CDR3 region has 17 residues. Trimming stripped 8 bases from V and 12 bases from J, with 31 bases between. Germline V lookup: CDR1 MRHNA, CDR2 SNTAGT. The CDR3 sequence is CASLRDGGPTPRSELFF. CDR3 coding DNA: TGTGCCAGCTTAAGGGACGGGGGGCCCACCCCAAGATCGGAACTGTTTTTT.

The chain links TRBV30 to TRBJ2-7; 7 bases are a match to TRBD1. Germline V gives CDR1 GTSNPN, CDR2 SVGIG (reference sequence). V gave up 6 bases and J gave up 1 base; unmatched junction bases: 3. This CDR3 contains 12 residues. The CDR3 here is CACDRDSYEQYF. The DNA for the CDR3 is TGTGCCTGTGACAGGGATTCCTACGAGCAGTACTTC.

This clone occurred once. The same CDR3 arises from other DNA sequences in this sample as well. The CDR3 nucleotides read TGCGCCAGCAGCCCGCGACTGAACACTGAAGCTTTCTTT. Translation: CASSPRLNTEAFF. The chain joins TRBV5-1 to TRBJ1-1; D is ambiguous. Germline CDR1 SGHRS, CDR2 YFSETQ. Trimming shortened V by 4 bases and J by 0 bases, and 7 bases separated the two germline ends. The CDR3 is 13 amino acids.

The chain recombines TRBV5-6 with TRBJ1-1, with 7 bases matching TRBD1. This CDR3 comprises 15 residues. Germline loops: CDR1 SGHDT, CDR2 YYEEEE. Trimming at V came to 4 bases and at J to 1 base, leaving 7 bases not matched to a gene. CDR3 bases: TGTGCCAGCAGCCTACGACAGGGCGCGAACACTGAAGCTTTCTTT. Translating gives CASSLRQGANTEAFF. Complete variable domain (other parts from reference TRBV5-6 and TRBJ1-1): DAGVTQSPTHLIKTRGQQVTLRCSPKSGHDTVSWYQQALGQGPQFIFQYYEEEERQRGNFPDRFSGHQFPNYSSELNVNALLLGDSALYLCASSLRQGANTEAFFGQGTRLTVV.

This clone is a singleton in its sample. The V gene is TRBV5-1, the J gene TRBJ2-2; TRBD1 or TRBD2 may be the D gene (5 bases each). Trimming left V 4 bases short and J 7 bases short, with 17 bases between. This CDR3 has 15 residues. CDR1 SGHRS and CDR2 YFSETQ come from the germline V gene. The CDR3 DNA follows: TGCGCCAGCAGCCGGTGGGCAGGGACGGGCGGGGAGCTGTTTTTT. This gives the protein CASSRWAGTGGELFF.

V is TRBV28 and J is TRBJ2-7, with D uncertain. The germline gives CDR1 MDHEN, CDR2 SYDVKM. The CDR3 length is 13 residues. The V and J ends lost 3 bases and 6 bases respectively, with 12 bases between them. This chain's CDR3 is CASSLVQPGEQYF. DNA of the CDR3: TGTGCCAGCAGTTTGGTCCAGCCAGGCGAGCAGTACTTC.

The CDR3 DNA is TGTGCCAGCAGTTTGATGGGGGGACTCAGCGAGCAGTTCTTC. This sequence encodes CASSLMGGLSEQFF. The rearrangement links TRBV28 to TRBJ2-1; a possible D gene is TRBD2 (6 bases). CDR1 and CDR2 from the germline V gene are MDHEN and SYDVKM. V was cut by 3 bases and J by 10 bases, with 16 bases left in between. This CDR3 has 14 amino acids.